What follows is one T cell receptor (beta chain) and its context. No antigen is known for it. A much larger clone sits a single nucleotide away, making a read error possible. Samples came from axillary lymph nodes draining the breast cancer. The data originate from a study of breast tumors, draining lymph nodes, adjacent tissues. CDR1 is LNHDA, CDR2 SQIVND, per germline (reference sequence). Trimming cost V 6 bases and J 4 bases; bases outside gene matches: 7. This CDR3 spans 15 amino acids. Study-wide points: The lymph node origin of tumor T cells was framed as consistent with a hypothesis, not demonstrated.

TCRdb itself ran the multiplex PCR reads through MiXCR, one entry per CDR3 protein. The data hold about 130,000 distinct CDR3 sequences, with just under 20% observed a single time. Material: axillary lymph node tissue. The receptor's source is a female donor with breast cancer. Some clones in this sample may be carry-over from other donors' samples. V is TRBV19 and J is TRBJ2-3, with 10 bases matching TRBD2. CDR3 bases: TGTGCCAGTAGCTCCGCTAGCGGGAGACCAGATACGCAGTATTTT. The encoded protein is CASSSASGRPDTQYF.